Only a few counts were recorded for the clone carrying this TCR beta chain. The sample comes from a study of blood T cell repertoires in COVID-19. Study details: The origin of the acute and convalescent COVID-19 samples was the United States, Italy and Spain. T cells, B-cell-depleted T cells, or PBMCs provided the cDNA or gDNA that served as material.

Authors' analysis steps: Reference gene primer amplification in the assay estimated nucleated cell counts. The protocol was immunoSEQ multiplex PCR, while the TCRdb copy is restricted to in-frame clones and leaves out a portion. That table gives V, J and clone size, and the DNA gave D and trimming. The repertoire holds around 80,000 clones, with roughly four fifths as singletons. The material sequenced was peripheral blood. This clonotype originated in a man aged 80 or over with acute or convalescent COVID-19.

CDR3 nucleotides: TGTGCCACTCACAGGGGGCGGAATGGCTACACCTTC. Its protein is CATHRGRNGYTF. The chain employs TRBV19 and TRBJ1-2; TRBD1 matches 9 bases. The CDR3 spans 12 residues. Looked up from germline, CDR1 is LNHDA and CDR2 is SQIVND (reference sequence). The junction had 6 bases not matched to a gene; V was cut back by 10 bases and J by 6 bases.